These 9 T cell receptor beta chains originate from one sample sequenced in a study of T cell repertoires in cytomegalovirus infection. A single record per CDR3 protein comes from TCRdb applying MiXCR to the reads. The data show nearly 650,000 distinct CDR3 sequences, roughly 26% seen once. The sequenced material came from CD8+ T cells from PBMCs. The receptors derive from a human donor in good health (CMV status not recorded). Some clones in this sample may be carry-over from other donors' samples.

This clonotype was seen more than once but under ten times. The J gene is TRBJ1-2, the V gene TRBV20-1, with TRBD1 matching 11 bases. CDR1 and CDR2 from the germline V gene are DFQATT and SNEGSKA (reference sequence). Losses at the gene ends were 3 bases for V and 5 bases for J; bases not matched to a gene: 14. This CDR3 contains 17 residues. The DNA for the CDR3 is TGCAGTGCTAGGGCCCGGACAGGGGGCCCCGGGGGTTATGGCTACACCTTC. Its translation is CSARARTGGPGGYGYTF.

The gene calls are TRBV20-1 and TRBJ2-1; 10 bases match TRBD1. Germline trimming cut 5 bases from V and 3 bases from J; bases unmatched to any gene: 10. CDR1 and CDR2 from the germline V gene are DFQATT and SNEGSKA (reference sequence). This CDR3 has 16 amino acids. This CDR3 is CSAQAPGQGSYNEQFF. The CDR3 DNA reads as TGCAGTGCTCAGGCTCCGGGACAGGGGAGCTACAATGAGCAGTTCTTC.

CDR3 DNA sequence: TGCAGCGTTGAGGGAACAGAGAGGGAGACCCAGTACTTC. As protein: CSVEGTERETQYF. The chain carries TRBV29-1 and TRBJ2-5; no definite D call. CDR3 length: 13 amino acids. The germline V and J ends were trimmed by 3 bases and 5 bases, with 13 bases remaining between them. In germline, CDR1 is SQVTM, CDR2 ANQGSEA.

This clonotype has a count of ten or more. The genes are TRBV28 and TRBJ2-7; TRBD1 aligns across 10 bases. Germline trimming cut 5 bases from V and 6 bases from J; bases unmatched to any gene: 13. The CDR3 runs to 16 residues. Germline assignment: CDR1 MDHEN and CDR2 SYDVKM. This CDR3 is CASSLRGTGALGEQYV. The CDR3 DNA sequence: TGTGCCAGCAGTCTCCGGGGGACAGGGGCCCTTGGCGAGCAGTACGTC.

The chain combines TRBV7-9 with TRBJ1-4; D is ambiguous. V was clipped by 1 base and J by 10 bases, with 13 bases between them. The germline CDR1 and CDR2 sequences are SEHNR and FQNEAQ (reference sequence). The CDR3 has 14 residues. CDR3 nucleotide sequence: TGTGCCAGCAGCTTAGTCGGTGGCCCTGGAAAACTGTTTTTT. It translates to CASSLVGGPGKLFF.

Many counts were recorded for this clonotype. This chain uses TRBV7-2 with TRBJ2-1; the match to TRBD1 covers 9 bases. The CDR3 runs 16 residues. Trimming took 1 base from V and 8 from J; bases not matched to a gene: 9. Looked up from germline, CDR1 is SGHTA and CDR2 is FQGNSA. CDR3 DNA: TGTGCCAGCAGCTTAGATACAGGGGGCTACAGGTATGAGCAGTTCTTC. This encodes CASSLDTGGYRYEQFF.

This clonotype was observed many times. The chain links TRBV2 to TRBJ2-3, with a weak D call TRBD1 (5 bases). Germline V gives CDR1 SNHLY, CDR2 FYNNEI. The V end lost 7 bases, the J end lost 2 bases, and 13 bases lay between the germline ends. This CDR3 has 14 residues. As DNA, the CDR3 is TGTGCCAGCACGGACACCCAGAACACAGATACGCAGTATTTT. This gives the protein CASTDTQNTDTQYF.

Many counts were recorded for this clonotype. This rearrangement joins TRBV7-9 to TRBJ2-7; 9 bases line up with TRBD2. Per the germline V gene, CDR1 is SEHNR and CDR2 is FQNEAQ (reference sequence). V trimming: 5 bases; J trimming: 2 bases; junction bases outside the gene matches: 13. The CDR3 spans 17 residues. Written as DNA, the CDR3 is TGTGCCAGCAGCCATATACTCGGGCTAGCGGGGACCTACGAGCAGTACTTC. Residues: CASSHILGLAGTYEQYF.

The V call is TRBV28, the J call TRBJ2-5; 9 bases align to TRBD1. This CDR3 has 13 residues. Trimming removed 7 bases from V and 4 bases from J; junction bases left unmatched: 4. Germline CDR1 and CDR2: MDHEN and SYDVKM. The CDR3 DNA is TGTGCCAGCAAGGGACAGGGTCGAGAGACCCAGTACTTC. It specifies CASKGQGRETQYF.